The 20 T cell receptor beta chains below all came from one sample that was sequenced in a study of blood T cells in healthy people across ages. Then a second PCR, running roughly 7 to 11 cycles, was carried out with a sample-barcoded 5' primer and a J-beta primer mix. TCRdb redid the calling of the 5' RACE reads with MiXCR, one entry per CDR3 protein. Here the sample spans hundreds of thousands of distinct CDR3 sequences, about 28% being singletons. Sequencing was performed on blood. These receptors all come from a woman of 80 years or more in good health.

This clonotype was detected ten times or more. J is TRBJ2-3 and V is TRBV4-3, with a possible D match to TRBD1 (5 bases). CDR1 and CDR2 (germline): LGHNA, YSLEER. This CDR3 is built from 17 residues. Trimming removed 0 bases from V and 2 bases from J, with 15 bases in between. For the CDR3, the DNA is TGCGCCAGCAGCCAAGAGGGGCATAAGCGATCCACAGATACGCAGTATTTT. The encoded protein is CASSQEGHKRSTDTQYF.

The J gene is TRBJ1-5, the V gene TRBV9; TRBD1 might be the D (6 bases). Looked up from germline, CDR1 is SGDLS and CDR2 is YYNGEE. With 7 bases removed from V and 3 bases from J, the gap between germline ends came to 14 bases. The CDR3 is 14 amino acids. Here the CDR3 reads CASSRGGTNQPQHF. Written as DNA, the CDR3 is TGTGCCAGCTCTAGGGGGGGAACCAATCAGCCCCAGCATTTT.

This clonotype was detected many times. The CDR3 nucleotides read TGTGCCAGCTCACCTCCGGGACAGGGGGACTACAATGAGCAGTTCTTC. Amino acid sequence: CASSPPGQGDYNEQFF. The J gene is TRBJ2-1, the V gene TRBV18; 11 bases map to TRBD1. Losses at the gene ends were 3 bases for V and 3 bases for J; bases not matched to a gene: 4. CDR1 and CDR2 from the germline V gene are KGHSH and LQKENI. This CDR3 contains 16 residues.

This clonotype was detected many times. The rearrangement joins TRBV4-3 to TRBJ1-5; unclear D gene. The length of the CDR3 is 15 residues. From germline, CDR1 is LGHNA and CDR2 YSLEER. V lost 0 bases and J 0 bases, leaving 6 bases between the germline ends. The CDR3 reads CASSQDEDSNQPQHF. CDR3 DNA sequence: TGCGCCAGCAGCCAAGATGAGGATAGCAATCAGCCCCAGCATTTT.

About this clonotype itself: Being one base from a much bigger clone, this may be a read error. The genes are TRBV5-1 and TRBJ2-3; 8 bases fit TRBD2. The CDR3 extends over 16 amino acids. Losses at the gene ends were 0 bases for V and 4 bases for J; bases not matched to a gene: 7. The germline V gene encodes CDR1 SGHRS and CDR2 YFSETQ. CDR3: CASSLARGGRADTQYF. CDR3 DNA sequence: TGCGCCAGCAGCTTGGCCCGGGGGGGGCGCGCAGATACGCAGTATTTT.

The rearrangement links TRBV12-3 or TRBV12-4 to TRBJ2-2; D may correspond to TRBD1 or TRBD2 (7 bases each). V was pared by 3 bases and J by 4 bases, with 12 bases between. The CDR3 is made up of 15 amino acids. The CDR3 loop is CASSFQGGVTGELFF. As DNA, the CDR3 is TGTGCCAGCAGTTTCCAGGGGGGGGTCACCGGGGAGCTGTTTTTT.

A remark on this clonotype: The junction and the germline gene differ at one end; a read error may be behind it. The chain recombines TRBV10-3 with TRBJ2-6; TRBD1 might be the D (5 bases). The CDR3 is made up of 16 amino acids. The germline gives CDR1 ENHRY, CDR2 SYGVKD. In DNA form, the CDR3 reads TGTGCCATCAGTGGGACATCGAGCTCTGGGACCAACGTCCTGACTTTC. This sequence encodes CAISGTSSSGTNVLTF.

Concerning this clonotype itself: Just one base apart from a much larger clone, this may be a read error. The rearrangement uses TRBV21-1 and TRBJ1-2. TRBV21-1 is listed as a pseudogene. This CDR3 comprises 15 residues. CDR3 DNA: TGTGCCAGCAGCCAACAGAGGGCACTCTTCTATGGCTACACCTTC. This codes for CASSQQRALFYGYTF.

This clonotype was recorded many times. The CDR3 coding sequence is TGCAGTGCTAGAGACGGGGAAGTCAACTATGGCTACACCTTC. It translates to CSARDGEVNYGYTF. The chain has TRBV20-1 and TRBJ1-2, with D unresolved. Germline loops: CDR1 DFQATT, CDR2 SNEGSKA (reference sequence). The CDR3 loop spans 14 amino acids. Trimming left V 0 bases short and J 2 bases short, with 10 bases between.

The chain recombines TRBV20-1 with TRBJ1-1; 8 positions agree with TRBD1. The CDR3 extends over 17 amino acids. V lost 0 bases, J lost 1 base, and 10 bases stayed unmatched. CDR1 is DFQATT and CDR2 is SNEGSKA in the germline V gene (reference sequence). The CDR3 DNA is TGCAGTGCTAGAGACCCAAACAGGGGGACCTGGAACACTGAAGCTTTCTTT. It codes for CSARDPNRGTWNTEAFF.

This clonotype was recorded a few times. The chain joins TRBV6-2 or TRBV6-3 to TRBJ1-1; 8 nucleotides match TRBD1. The CDR3 runs to 13 residues. V lost 10 bases and J lost 5; bases outside the gene matches: 9. Germline CDR1 and CDR2: MNHEY and SVGEGT. For the CDR3, the DNA is TGTGCCACCAGGACAGGGATCGGGACTGAAGCTTTCTTT. Translating gives CATRTGIGTEAFF.

This clonotype was picked up many times. The genes are TRBV7-2 and TRBJ2-3, with D hard to call. The germline gives CDR1 SGHTA, CDR2 FQGNSA. The CDR3 contains 13 residues. V lost 4 bases and J 6 bases, leaving 11 bases between the germline ends. CDR3 bases: TGTGCCAGCAGCTCCGGATCTGTTGATACGCAGTATTTT. The encoded protein is CASSSGSVDTQYF.

Ten or more counts support this clonotype. J is TRBJ1-5 and V is TRBV6-1; TRBD1 agrees at 9 bases. The CDR3 runs to 18 residues. Trimming took 6 bases from V and 0 from J; bases not matched to a gene: 12. The V gene's germline CDR1 is MNHNS and CDR2 SASEGT. CDR3 coding DNA: TGTGCCAGCAGCCTCGGACAGGGGTCCCCTTATAGCAATCAGCCCCAGCATTTT. This translates into CASSLGQGSPYSNQPQHF.

This clonotype showed up just a few times. The chain employs TRBV6-1 and TRBJ2-4; maybe TRBD1 (5 bases). V lost 2 bases to trimming and J lost 8 bases, with 16 bases between them. This CDR3 is built from 15 residues. Germline lookup yields CDR1 MNHNS and CDR2 SASEGT. The DNA of the CDR3 is TGTGCCAGCAGTGAAACAGGTGGTGGATCGTACATTCAGTACTTC. It specifies CASSETGGGSYIQYF.

The chain joins TRBV20-1 to TRBJ2-1, with D possibly matching TRBD2 (5 bases). Germline CDR1 and CDR2: DFQATT and SNEGSKA (reference sequence). Trimming removed 0 bases at V and 8 bases at J, with 17 bases between. This CDR3 contains 15 residues. This chain's CDR3 is CSARERTMRAHEQFF. The CDR3 DNA sequence: TGCAGTGCTAGAGAAAGAACGATGAGGGCCCATGAGCAGTTCTTC.

Ten or more counts support this clonotype. CDR3 loop: CSAIERDRVYGYTF. The CDR3 DNA follows: TGCAGTGCTATCGAGAGGGACAGGGTCTATGGCTACACCTTC. The rearrangement joins TRBV20-1 to TRBJ1-2, with TRBD1 matching 9 bases. The trim removed 4 bases at V and 4 bases at J, leaving 7 bases unmatched. The germline CDR1 and CDR2 sequences are DFQATT and SNEGSKA (reference sequence). The CDR3 sequence is 14 residues long.

Ten or more counts support this clonotype. The V and J genes are TRBV11-3 and TRBJ2-3; 10 bases match TRBD2. This CDR3 region has 16 residues. V gave up 5 bases and J gave up 2 bases; unmatched junction bases: 7. Germline V gene sequence: CDR1 SGHNT, CDR2 YENEEA. The DNA of the CDR3 is TGTGCCAGCAGCCACAGGACTAGCGGAATCACAGATACGCAGTATTTT. It translates to CASSHRTSGITDTQYF.

In regard to this clonotype: Possible read error: a much larger clone is one base away. The rearrangement uses TRBV10-3 and TRBJ1-4, with a weak D call TRBD1 (6 bases). Germline V gives CDR1 ENHRY, CDR2 SYGVKD. This CDR3 has 13 amino acids. The CDR3 loop is CAIRRDIDEKRFF. The DNA of the CDR3 is TGTGCCATCAGACGGGACATCGATGAAAAACGGTTTTTT.

This clonotype has a single count. A read error may explain this, as a much larger clone is one base away. The CDR3 is CASCPRRRTEAFF. The CDR3 DNA is TGCGCCAGCTGCCCGAGGAGGAGGACTGAAGCTTTCTTT. The chain carries TRBV4-3 and TRBJ1-1, with D hard to call. Germline CDR1 is LGHNA and CDR2 is YSLEER. This CDR3 region has 13 residues. Trimming cost V 8 bases and J 5 bases, with 15 bases left between them.

In this sample, this clonotype turned up many times. The DNA of the CDR3 is TGTGCCAGCACCATTACGGGACAGGGGGCCTCCGAGCAGTACTTC. Its protein product is CASTITGQGASEQYF. V is TRBV28 and J is TRBJ2-7; 12 bases fit TRBD1. Germline V gene sequence: CDR1 MDHEN, CDR2 SYDVKM. The CDR3 runs 15 residues. J gave up 6 bases and V 7 bases, and 10 bases lay outside the gene matches. Together with reference TRBV28 and TRBJ2-7, the CDR3 gives the full variable domain: DVKVTQSSRYLVKRTGEKVFLECVQDMDHENMFWYRQDPGLGLRLIYFSYDVKMKEKGDIPEGYSVSREKKERFSLILESASTNQTSMYLCASTITGQGASEQYFGPGTRLTVT.